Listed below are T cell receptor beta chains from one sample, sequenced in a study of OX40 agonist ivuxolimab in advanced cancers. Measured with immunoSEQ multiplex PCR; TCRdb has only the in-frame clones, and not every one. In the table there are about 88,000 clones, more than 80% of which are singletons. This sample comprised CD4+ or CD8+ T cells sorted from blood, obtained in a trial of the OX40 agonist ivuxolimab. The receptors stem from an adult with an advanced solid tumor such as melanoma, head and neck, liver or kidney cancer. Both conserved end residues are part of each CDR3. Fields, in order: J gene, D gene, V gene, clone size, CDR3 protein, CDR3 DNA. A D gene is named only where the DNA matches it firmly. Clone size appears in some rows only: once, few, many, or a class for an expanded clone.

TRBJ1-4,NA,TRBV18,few,CASSPGLNEKLFF,TGTGCCAGCTCACCAGGATTGAATGAAAAACTGTTTTTT
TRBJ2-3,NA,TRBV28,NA,CASTSGVLSTDTQYF,TGTGCCAGCACCTCAGGGGTATTGAGCACAGATACGCAGTATTTT
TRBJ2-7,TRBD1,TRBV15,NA,CATSTDRTIYEQYF,TGTGCCACCAGCACGGACAGGACGATTTACGAGCAGTACTTC
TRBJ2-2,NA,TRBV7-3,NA,CASSLRGSNTGELFF,TGTGCCAGCAGCTTACGGGGGAGTAACACCGGGGAGCTGTTTTTT
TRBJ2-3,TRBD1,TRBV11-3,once,CASSQGTGAHTQYF,TGTGCCAGCAGCCAGGGGACAGGGGCGCATACGCAGTATTTT
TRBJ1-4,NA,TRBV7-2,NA,CASSLGHRGEKLFF,TGTGCCAGCAGCTTAGGACACCGCGGAGAAAAACTGTTTTTT
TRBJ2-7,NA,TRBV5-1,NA,CASSLQGSASYEQYF,TGCGCCAGCAGCTTGCAGGGTAGCGCCTCCTACGAGCAGTACTTC
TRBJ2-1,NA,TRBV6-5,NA,CASSYSTTYNEQFF,TGTGCCAGCAGTTACTCGACTACTTACAATGAGCAGTTCTTC
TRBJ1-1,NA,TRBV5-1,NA,CASSLVGPGRPLRGTEAFF,TGCGCCAGCAGCTTGGTAGGTCCGGGACGACCCCTGAGGGGCACTGAAGCTTTCTTT
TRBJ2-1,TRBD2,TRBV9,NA,CASSPHSGSGNEQFF,TGTGCCAGCAGCCCACATAGCGGGAGTGGTAATGAGCAGTTCTTC
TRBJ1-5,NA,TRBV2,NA,CASETGPYSNQPQHF,TGTGCCAGCGAGACAGGACCGTATAGCAATCAGCCCCAGCATTTT
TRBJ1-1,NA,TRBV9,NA,CASSVLSAVDLGTEAFF,TGTGCCAGCAGCGTATTGTCGGCAGTTGATCTCGGCACTGAAGCTTTCTTT
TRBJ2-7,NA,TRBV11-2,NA,CASSSPRTYEQYF,TGTGCCAGCAGCTCACCCCGCACCTACGAGCAGTACTTC
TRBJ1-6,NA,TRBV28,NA,CASSFLAGANSPLHF,TGTGCCAGCAGTTTCCTGGCAGGGGCTAATTCACCCCTCCACTTT
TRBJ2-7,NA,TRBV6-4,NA,CALSPEQYF,TGTGCCTTGAGTCCCGAGCAGTACTTC
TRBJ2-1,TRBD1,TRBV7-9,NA,CASSQGQAYYNEQFF,TGTGCCAGCAGCCAAGGACAGGCCTACTACAATGAGCAGTTCTTC
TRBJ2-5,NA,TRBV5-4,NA,CASSLGVGVQETQYF,TGTGCCAGCAGCTTGGGGGTGGGGGTGCAAGAGACCCAGTACTTC
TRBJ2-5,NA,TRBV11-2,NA,CASSPSTMETQYF,TGTGCCAGCAGCCCCAGCACCATGGAGACCCAGTACTTC
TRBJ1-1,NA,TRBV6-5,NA,CASSYRPRGEAFF,TGTGCCAGCAGTTACAGACCCCGGGGTGAAGCTTTCTTT
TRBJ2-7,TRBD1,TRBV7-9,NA,CASSPWDRGIEEQYF,TGTGCCAGCAGCCCATGGGACAGGGGTATTGAGGAGCAGTACTTC
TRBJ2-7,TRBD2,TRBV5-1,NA,CASSLLPTSGRGSSYEQYF,TGCGCCAGCAGCTTGCTTCCTACTAGCGGGAGGGGCAGCTCCTACGAGCAGTACTTC
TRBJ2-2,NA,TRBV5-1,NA,CASSLVRGQDTGELFF,TGCGCCAGCAGCTTGGTGAGGGGTCAGGACACCGGGGAGCTGTTTTTT
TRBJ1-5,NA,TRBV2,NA,CASSEQGQPQHF,TGTGCCAGCAGTGAGCAGGGACAGCCCCAGCATTTT
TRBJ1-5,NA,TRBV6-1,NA,CASSVAGHWPQHF,TGTGCCAGCAGTGTTGCAGGGCATTGGCCCCAGCATTTT
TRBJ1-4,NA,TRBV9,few,CASSAGDFNEKLFF,TGTGCCAGCAGCGCAGGGGATTTTAATGAAAAACTGTTTTTT
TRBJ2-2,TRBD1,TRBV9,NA,CASSVGTGNTGELFF,TGTGCCAGCAGCGTAGGGACAGGGAACACCGGGGAGCTGTTTTTT
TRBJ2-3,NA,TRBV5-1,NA,CASSLDSNTDTQYF,TGCGCCAGCAGCCTGGACTCAAACACAGATACGCAGTATTTT
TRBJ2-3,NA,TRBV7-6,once,CASSYRGGSHPDTQYF,TGTGCCAGCAGCTACCGTGGTGGGAGCCACCCAGATACGCAGTATTTT
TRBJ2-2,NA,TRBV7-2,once,CASSLRRVTGELFF,TGTGCCAGCAGCTTACGCAGGGTCACCGGGGAGCTGTTTTTT
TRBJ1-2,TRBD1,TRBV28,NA,CASSPPGTGTNYGYTF,TGTGCCAGCAGTCCCCCTGGGACAGGAACTAACTATGGCTACACCTTC
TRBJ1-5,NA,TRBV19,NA,CASSIGGVRDQPQHF,TGTGCCAGTAGTATCGGAGGGGTCCGGGATCAGCCCCAGCATTTT